A single sample is the source of the 21 T cell receptor beta chains below, sequenced in a study of response to subunit inactivated influenza vaccine. TCRdb itself ran the RT-PCR reads through MiXCR, one entry per CDR3 protein. The table records about 650,000 distinct CDR3 sequences, about 15% of them present only once. Sequenced here: PBMCs from blood, sampled about 14 days before vaccination. The receptors stem from a man aged 45-65 years who received an inactivated influenza vaccine.

This clonotype has just a few counts. This chain joins TRBV4-3 and TRBJ2-3; tentatively, D is TRBD1 (6 bases). The CDR3 has 17 amino acids. The germline V gene has CDR1 LGHNA and CDR2 YSLEER. Trimming removed 0 bases from V and 3 bases from J, with 16 bases in between. The CDR3 DNA is TGCGCCAGCAGCCAAGATTTCAGGGGCCCGGGTACAGATACGCAGTATTTT. Its translation: CASSQDFRGPGTDTQYF.

This clonotype was recorded a few times. This chain connects TRBV5-1 to TRBJ2-1; no firm D call. V lost 0 bases and J lost 9, with 16 bases in between. This CDR3 comprises 15 residues. Germline values: CDR1 SGHRS, CDR2 YFSETQ. The CDR3 is CASSLDGPRLGEQFF. The CDR3 DNA is TGCGCCAGCAGCTTGGACGGTCCACGCCTAGGTGAGCAGTTCTTC. The entire variable domain, with the rest obtained from reference TRBV5-1 and TRBJ2-1, is as follows: KAGVTQTPRYLIKTRGQQVTLSCSPISGHRSVSWYQQTPGQGLQFLFEYFSETQRNKGNFPGRFSGRQFSNSRSEMNVSTLELGDSALYLCASSLDGPRLGEQFFGPGTRLTVL.

This clonotype was seen only a few times. J is TRBJ1-1 and V is TRBV19; D unresolved. Germline-derived CDR1 and CDR2 are LNHDA and SQIVND (reference sequence). Trimming removed 5 bases at V and 1 base at J, with 14 bases between. The CDR3 loop spans 15 amino acids. The CDR3 spells CASSSKNRKNTEAFF. The CDR3 DNA reads TGTGCCAGTAGTTCGAAGAACCGTAAGAACACTGAAGCTTTCTTT. Supplemented by reference TRBV19 and TRBJ1-1, the full variable domain reads DGGITQSPKYLFRKEGQNVTLSCEQNLNHDAMYWYRQDPGQGLRLIYYSQIVNDFQKGDIAEGYSVSREKKESFPLTVTSAQKNPTAFYLCASSSKNRKNTEAFFGQGTRLTVV.

This sequence joins TRBV20-1 and TRBJ1-1, with 11 bases fitting TRBD1. The V and J ends lost 5 bases and 11 bases, in that order; junction bases with no gene match: 10. The CDR3 covers 13 residues. The germline V gene has CDR1 DFQATT and CDR2 SNEGSKA (reference sequence). The CDR3 protein is CSAVGTGGFIAFF. The CDR3 DNA reads as TGCAGTGCTGTCGGGACAGGGGGATTTATTGCTTTCTTT.

The chain links TRBV5-1 to TRBJ2-3; TRBD2 might be the D (5 bases). Germline V gene data show CDR1 as SGHRS and CDR2 as YFSETQ. Trimming took 1 base from V and 5 from J, leaving 17 bases between them. The CDR3 runs 16 residues. The CDR3 bases are TGCGCCAGCAGCTTGTTGGGGAACCGTCGGGGAGATACGCAGTATTTT. This codes for CASSLLGNRRGDTQYF.

The rearrangement links TRBV19 to TRBJ2-1; D might be TRBD2 (8 bases). Per germline, CDR1 LNHDA and CDR2 SQIVND (reference sequence). Trimming took off 5 bases at V and 4 bases at J, with 21 bases between the two ends. The CDR3 has 17 residues. The CDR3 bases are TGTGCCAGTAGTCACTCGTTTAGCGGGACAGAGTACAATGAGCAGTTCTTC. This gives the protein CASSHSFSGTEYNEQFF.

This clonotype was counted between two and nine times. The chain is built from TRBV20-1 and TRBJ2-5; tentative D call: TRBD2 (5 bases). The germline V and J ends were trimmed by 3 bases and 4 bases, with 9 bases remaining between them. There are 12 residues in the CDR3. Germline V gene data show CDR1 as DFQATT and CDR2 as SNEGSKA (reference sequence). The CDR3 loop reads CSARRASETQYF. CDR3 bases: TGCAGTGCTAGGCGGGCCTCAGAGACCCAGTACTTC.

The V gene is TRBV5-6, the J gene TRBJ2-2; 9 bases match TRBD1. Germline CDR1 reads SGHDT; CDR2 reads YYEEEE. The trim removed 0 bases at V and 9 bases at J, leaving 0 bases unmatched. This CDR3 contains 13 residues. CDR3 residues: CASSLDRGRELFF. CDR3 DNA sequence: TGTGCCAGCAGCTTGGACAGGGGGCGGGAGCTGTTTTTT.

This CDR3 is CATSRDPGGHPFEQYF. In DNA form, the CDR3 reads TGTGCCACCAGCAGAGATCCAGGAGGGCACCCTTTCGAGCAGTACTTC. The chain joins TRBV15 to TRBJ2-7; D is possibly TRBD2 (6 bases). The CDR3 spans 16 residues. Germline V gene lookup returns CDR1 LNHNV and CDR2 YYDKDF (reference sequence). Trimming cost V 0 bases and J 6 bases, with 18 bases left between them.

The chain joins TRBV10-3 to TRBJ2-7; D possibly corresponds to TRBD2 (5 bases). Germline CDR1 ENHRY, CDR2 SYGVKD. CDR3 size: 14 residues. The germline V and J ends were trimmed by 0 bases and 2 bases, with 8 bases remaining between them. CDR3 in DNA: TGTGCCATCAGTGAGTCTGTGGGAGCCTACGAGCAGTACTTC. This gives the protein CAISESVGAYEQYF.

This clonotype was observed a handful of times. The chain has TRBV11-2 and TRBJ2-5; 13 nucleotides line up with TRBD2. The CDR3 loop spans 18 amino acids. Germline V gives CDR1 SGHAT, CDR2 FQNNGV. V lost 5 bases to trimming and J lost 7 bases; unmatched junction nucleotides: 16. This CDR3 is CASSTRILAGGPGMTQYF. As DNA, the CDR3 is TGTGCCAGCAGCACCCGAATACTAGCGGGAGGGCCGGGGATGACCCAGTACTTC.

This rearrangement joins TRBV6-1 to TRBJ2-1; 8 bases are shared with TRBD2. V lost 6 bases and J lost 5; bases outside the gene matches: 15. Looked up from germline, CDR1 is MNHNS and CDR2 is SASEGT. The CDR3 length is 17 residues. For the CDR3, the DNA is TGTGCCAGCAGCAACGGAGCTAGCGGGCAGATAAACAATGAGCAGTTCTTC. Translated: CASSNGASGQINNEQFF.

The chain combines TRBV30 with TRBJ2-5; D unresolved. CDR3 length equals 12 residues. V lost 3 bases to trimming and J lost 5 bases, with 10 bases between them. The germline V gene encodes CDR1 GTSNPN and CDR2 SVGIG (reference sequence). This chain's CDR3 is CAWSVGGETQYF. Here the CDR3 DNA reads TGTGCCTGGAGCGTCGGCGGCGAGACCCAGTACTTC.

The V call is TRBV7-9, the J call TRBJ2-3; D unclear. The CDR3 sequence is 14 residues long. The V gene's germline CDR1 is SEHNR and CDR2 FQNEAQ (reference sequence). Trimming stripped 5 bases from V and 2 bases from J, with 11 bases between. In DNA form, the CDR3 reads TGTGCCAGCAGCCGGGTGGCGGCCACAGATACGCAGTATTTT. Protein product: CASSRVAATDTQYF.

In this sample, this clonotype turned up a few times. The rearrangement uses TRBV3-1 and TRBJ1-2; a weak D match, TRBD1 (6 bases). The CDR3 length is 12 residues. V was clipped by 3 bases and J by 6 bases, with 8 bases between them. Germline CDR1 is LGHDT and CDR2 is YNNKEL (reference sequence). For the CDR3, the DNA is TGTGCCAGCAGCCATTACAGGGATGGCTACACCTTC. It specifies CASSHYRDGYTF.

The rearrangement joins TRBV20-1 to TRBJ2-3, with a possible D match to TRBD2 (5 bases). CDR1 is DFQATT and CDR2 is SNEGSKA in the germline V gene (reference sequence). Trimming stripped 3 bases from V and 2 bases from J, with 15 bases between. The CDR3 is 15 amino acids. The CDR3 spells CSASRGPNPTDTQYF. The CDR3 nucleotides read TGCAGTGCTAGTCGCGGGCCCAATCCCACAGATACGCAGTATTTT.

This clonotype was picked up a small number of times. This chain joins TRBV5-1 and TRBJ2-7; D is ambiguous. The germline CDR1 and CDR2 sequences are SGHRS and YFSETQ. Trimming shortened V by 4 bases and J by 6 bases, and 14 bases separated the two germline ends. The CDR3 contains 13 residues. Here the CDR3 reads CASSRQVGFEQYF. For the CDR3, the DNA is TGCGCCAGCAGCCGGCAGGTGGGGTTCGAGCAGTACTTC.

This clonotype was observed a handful of times. The CDR3 DNA sequence: TGTGCCAGCAGCTTAATCTATGGGGAGCTGTTTTTT. This translates into CASSLIYGELFF. This rearrangement joins TRBV7-2 to TRBJ2-2; D is ambiguous. The germline CDR1 and CDR2 sequences are SGHTA and FQGNSA. The CDR3 consists of 12 residues. V was shortened by 2 bases and J by 8 bases, with 6 bases between the two germline ends.

The CDR3 sequence: CSADRDYQTQYF. The CDR3 DNA sequence: TGCAGTGCTGACCGGGACTATCAGACCCAGTACTTC. The chain is built from TRBV20-1 and TRBJ2-5; TRBD2 agrees at 7 bases. Germline CDR1 reads DFQATT; CDR2 reads SNEGSKA (reference sequence). V shed 5 bases and J 6 bases; nucleotides not matched to a gene: 6. The CDR3 extends over 12 amino acids.

This clonotype was counted between two and nine times. The chain links TRBV28 to TRBJ2-7, with 12 bases aligning to TRBD2. With 9 bases clipped from V and 6 bases from J, the junction kept 9 bases outside the gene matches. Germline CDR1 and CDR2: MDHEN and SYDVKM. The CDR3 sequence is 14 residues long. CDR3 residues: CASPPGLAGFEQYF. The CDR3 DNA follows: TGTGCCAGTCCTCCGGGACTAGCGGGTTTCGAGCAGTACTTC. The whole variable domain, remainder taken from reference TRBV28 and TRBJ2-7, is DVKVTQSSRYLVKRTGEKVFLECVQDMDHENMFWYRQDPGLGLRLIYFSYDVKMKEKGDIPEGYSVSREKKERFSLILESASTNQTSMYLCASPPGLAGFEQYFGPGTRLTVT.

This chain links TRBV12-3 or TRBV12-4 with TRBJ1-2; no firm D call. V lost 5 bases, J lost 4 bases, and 8 bases lay in between. The CDR3 is made up of 12 amino acids. The CDR3 DNA reads as TGTGCCAGCAGTCTCAGGACCTATGGCTACACCTTC. As protein: CASSLRTYGYTF.